The source of this TCR beta chain is a study of cytomegalovirus exposure and HLA in healthy donors. Study summary: Earlier results showed 90 million to 130 million unique TCR beta sequences derived from about 179 million T cells.

Regarding the study as a whole: A few V segments could not be told apart, such as TRBV6-2 and TRBV6-3, and were left out.

Of note for this clone: What it recognizes is unknown.

Researchers ran the PCR with 60 Vbeta and 13 Jbeta primers. In the original analysis: It was a later analysis that counted tens of millions of unique TCR beta chains, of which 9.5 million to 14 million were shared. Profiled with immunoSEQ multiplex PCR; TCRdb holds only in-frame clones, not every one. V and J calls plus clone size are reproduced from that table; the DNA served to infer D and trimming. The top ten clones hold 12% of a sample with some 57,000 clones, approximately 52% of them seen once. Germline trimming cut 1 base from V and 0 bases from J; bases unmatched to any gene: 2. Germline-derived CDR1 and CDR2 are KGHSH and LQKENI. This CDR3 contains 16 residues. This donor has no recorded CMV serostatus.

The clonotype comes from a human donor in good health. The specimen sequenced was PBMCs. The chain employs TRBV18 and TRBJ2-1; the match to TRBD2 covers 8 bases. CDR3 sequence reads: CASSPQGLGSYNEQFF. DNA of the CDR3: TGTGCCAGCTCACCACAGGGACTAGGCTCCTACAATGAGCAGTTCTTC.